This TCR beta chain was captured in a study of T cell therapy after organ transplantation. The overall study: T cells were expanded about two weeks with 30 CMV class I/II epitopes. Of some ten patients, eight responded clinically and two did not. Short-term post-therapy blood was drawn 4 to 8 weeks after therapy ended.

The V end was cut by 1 base, the J end by 6 bases, with 12 bases between. Germline V gives CDR1 SGHTA, CDR2 FQGTGA. The CDR3 has 14 residues. With regard to this clone: Its antigen is still unknown.

Study conclusions and caveats: In nonresponders, large pretherapy expansions changed minimally after therapy.

Time point here: 4-8 weeks after completion of therapy. Sequencing was performed with immunoSEQ multiplex PCR; in TCRdb, only in-frame clones are kept and a portion is missing. The data show about 19,000 clones, 81% seen once. Sequenced material: CD8+ T cells from blood, taken after autologous CMV-specific T cell therapy. This sequence originates from a human patient who had received a solid organ transplant and had CMV disease. A subset of T cells may come from the graft donor. The chain uses TRBV7-3 and TRBJ1-2; the D is unclear. The CDR3 loop reads CASSLKSTSDGYTF. As DNA, the CDR3 is TGTGCCAGCAGCTTAAAGTCAACATCCGATGGCTACACCTTC.